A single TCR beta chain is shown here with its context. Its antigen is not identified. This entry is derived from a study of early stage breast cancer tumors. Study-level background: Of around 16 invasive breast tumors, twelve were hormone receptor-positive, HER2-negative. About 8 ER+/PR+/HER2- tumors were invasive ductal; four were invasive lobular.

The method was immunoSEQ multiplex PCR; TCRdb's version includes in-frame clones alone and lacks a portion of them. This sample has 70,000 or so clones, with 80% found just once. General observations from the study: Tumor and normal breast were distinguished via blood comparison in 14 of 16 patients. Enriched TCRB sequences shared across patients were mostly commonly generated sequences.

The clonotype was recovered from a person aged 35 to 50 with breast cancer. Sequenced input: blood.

CDR3 DNA: TGTGCCAGCAGTGAAGCGCTACTAGCGGGAACGAATGAGCAGTTCTTC. This gives the protein CASSEALLAGTNEQFF. The chain carries TRBV2 and TRBJ2-1; 10 positions match TRBD2. V was pared by 0 bases and J by 7 bases, with 6 bases of the junction left unmatched. CDR1 and CDR2 from the germline V gene are SNHLY and FYNNEI. The CDR3 covers 16 residues.